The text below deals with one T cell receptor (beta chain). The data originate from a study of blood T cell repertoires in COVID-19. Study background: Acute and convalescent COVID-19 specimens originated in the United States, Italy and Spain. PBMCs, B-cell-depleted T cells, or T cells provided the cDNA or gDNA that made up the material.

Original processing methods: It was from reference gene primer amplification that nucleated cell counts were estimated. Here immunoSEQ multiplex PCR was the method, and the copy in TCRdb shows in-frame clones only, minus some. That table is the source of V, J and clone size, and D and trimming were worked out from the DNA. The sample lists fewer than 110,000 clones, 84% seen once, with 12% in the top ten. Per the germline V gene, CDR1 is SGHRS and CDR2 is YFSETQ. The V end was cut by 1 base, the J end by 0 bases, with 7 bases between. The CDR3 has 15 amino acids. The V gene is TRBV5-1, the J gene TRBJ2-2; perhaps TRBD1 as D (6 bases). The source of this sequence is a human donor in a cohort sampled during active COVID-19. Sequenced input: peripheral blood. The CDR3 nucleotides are TGCGCCAGCAGCTTGCAGGGGCCGAACACCGGGGAGCTGTTTTTT. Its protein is CASSLQGPNTGELFF. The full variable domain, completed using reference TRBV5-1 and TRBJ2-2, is KAGVTQTPRYLIKTRGQQVTLSCSPISGHRSVSWYQQTPGQGLQFLFEYFSETQRNKGNFPGRFSGRQFSNSRSEMNVSTLELGDSALYLCASSLQGPNTGELFFGEGSRLTVL.